A selection of T cell receptor beta chains follows, all from one sample in a study of blood T cell repertoires in COVID-19. Clones were sequenced by immunoSEQ multiplex PCR, and TCRdb holds only the in-frame ones, with some missing. The sample includes approximately 380,000 clones, 88% seen only once; the top ten take about 1.1%. Sequenced sample: PBMCs or T cells enriched from blood (not recorded which). The source is a woman under 30 who had recovered from COVID-19. Each CDR3 is given with its conserved first and last residue. Size values are once, few and many counts, or a class for expanded clones, and some rows have none.

>TRBV7-9|TRBJ2-7|-
CAEGGRSSYEQYF
>TRBV7-2|TRBJ1-2|-
CASSSAGRYGYTF
>TRBV6-5|TRBJ1-1|-
CASSYSTGDTEAFF
>TRBV15|TRBJ2-1|few
CATSRPPLTGKSSYNEQFF
>TRBV5-4|TRBJ2-2|-
CASSARGNTGELFF
>TRBV27|TRBJ2-5|-
CASGRGTFQETQYF
>TRBV9|TRBJ2-7|-
CASRGQGDHEQYF
>TRBV9|TRBJ2-1|-
CASSVDSPNEQFF
>TRBV10-3|TRBJ1-1|-
CAISEGQVNTEAFF
>TRBV2|TRBJ1-1|-
CASSEYGLMNTEAFF
>TRBV18|TRBJ1-1|few
CASSPKQINTEAFF
>TRBV19|TRBJ1-1|-
CASSIESQGPMNTEAFF
>TRBV4-1|TRBJ2-5|-
CASSQADSDVGTQYF
>TRBV30|TRBJ2-5|once
CAWRERAFQETQYF
>TRBV5-4|TRBJ1-2|-
CASSLATGQGYGYTF
>TRBV4-1|TRBJ2-6|-
CASSQLSGGGAGGANVLTF
>TRBV20-1|TRBJ1-1|-
CSASTGEAFF
>TRBV3-1/TRBV3-2|TRBJ1-1|few
CASSQESRGGAFF
>TRBV27|TRBJ2-2|-
CASSLLPNTGELFF
>TRBV29-1|TRBJ2-7|-
CSVGDSKGEQYF
>TRBV6-2/TRBV6-3|TRBJ2-3|-
CASSYRPSGSSTDTQYF
>TRBV7-2|TRBJ1-6|once
CASSIRDSTRGSPLHF
>TRBV19|TRBJ1-1|-
CASSRTGARTEAFF
>TRBV7-2|TRBJ1-1|few
CASSLTYSAGVEAFF
>TRBV2|TRBJ1-6|-
CASSVPGGNSPLHF
>TRBV5-5|TRBJ2-7|-
CASSQLLTGGYEQYF
>TRBV7-9|TRBJ2-7|-
CASSLTRDRGSYEQYF
>TRBV18|TRBJ1-3|-
CASSPRSPTTGDSGNTIYF
>TRBV27|TRBJ1-2|-
CASRPGQGFLNYGYTF
>TRBV6-6|TRBJ1-6|-
CASSPPGRDRPNSPLHF
>TRBV9|TRBJ1-1|-
CASSLSTGETFF
>TRBV3-1/TRBV3-2|TRBJ1-5|-
CASSQGPNINQPQHF
>TRBV19|TRBJ1-5|-
CASSIGAGGGQPQHF
>TRBV14|TRBJ1-6|few
CASSQGSGTGGDSPLHF
>TRBV4-1|TRBJ1-5|-
CASSQGVTGVSNQPQHF
>TRBV6-6|TRBJ2-7|-
CASSTWKTVYEQYF
>TRBV6-2/TRBV6-3|TRBJ1-1|-
CASSIIGINTEAFF
>TRBV4-3|TRBJ2-7|-
CASSHDRAYEQYF
>TRBV24-1|TRBJ1-3|-
CATSDLPRDRVKGNTIYF
>TRBV25-1|TRBJ1-5|once
CASSEERDYQPQHF
>TRBV3-1/TRBV3-2|TRBJ2-3|once
CASSLTSGGTTDTQYF
>TRBV27|TRBJ2-7|-
CASSARQGAEQYF